These 8 T cell receptor beta chains came from one sample sequenced in a study of response to subunit inactivated influenza vaccine. TCRdb re-called the RT-PCR reads through MiXCR, storing one row per CDR3 protein. The table lists 700,000 to 900,000 distinct CDR3 sequences, about 20% of them singletons. Sequenced here: PBMCs from blood, sampled approximately 5 days after vaccination. Every receptor here comes from a man between 50 and 59 years old who received an inactivated influenza vaccine.

The genes are TRBV4-3 and TRBJ2-2; tentative D call: TRBD2 (5 bases). Germline V CDR1 and CDR2: LGHNA, YSLEER. This CDR3 contains 17 residues. Between the trimmed V and J ends, which lost 4 bases and 2 bases, there was a span of 17 bases. CDR3 sequence: CASSRWRLFLNTGELFF. The CDR3 DNA is TGCGCCAGCAGCCGGTGGCGACTATTTCTTAACACCGGGGAGCTGTTTTTT.

This clonotype came up a few times. The chain recombines TRBV12-3 or TRBV12-4 with TRBJ1-5; possibly TRBD1 for D (6 bases). The V end lost 0 bases, the J end lost 10 bases, and 16 bases lay between the germline ends. The CDR3 is made up of 15 amino acids. In nucleotides, the CDR3 is TGTGCCAGCAGTTTAGCGCGGAGGGGGTTCCTTCCCCAGCATTTT. Its translation is CASSLARRGFLPQHF.

The chain has TRBV9 and TRBJ2-7, with D possibly being TRBD2 (5 bases). V was shortened by 2 bases and J by 5 bases, with 11 bases between the two germline ends. Germline V lookup: CDR1 SGDLS, CDR2 YYNGEE. The CDR3 sequence is 13 residues long. For the CDR3, the DNA is TGTGCCAGCAGCGTCCTCCCCGGGGACGAGCAGTACTTC. Translated, it gives CASSVLPGDEQYF. The variable domain in full, completed from reference TRBV9 and TRBJ2-7, reads DSGVTQTPKHLITATGQRVTLRCSPRSGDLSVYWYQQSLDQGLQFLIQYYNGEERAKGNILERFSAQQFPDLHSELNLSSLELGDSALYFCASSVLPGDEQYFGPGTRLTVT.

This clonotype has just a few counts. The J gene is TRBJ2-7, the V gene TRBV4-3; D is possibly TRBD1 (6 bases). The V end was cut by 0 bases, the J end by 4 bases, with 10 bases between. The CDR3 is made up of 14 amino acids. The germline CDR1 and CDR2 sequences are LGHNA and YSLEER. The CDR3 loop is CASSQDPDSYEQYF. The CDR3 DNA follows: TGCGCCAGCAGCCAAGATCCGGACAGTTACGAGCAGTACTTC.

This clonotype has only one observation. The chain has TRBV6-1 and TRBJ2-5; D is undetermined. Per the germline V gene, CDR1 is MNHNS and CDR2 is SASEGT. This CDR3 has 13 residues. Deletions cut 2 bases from V and 7 bases from J, with 11 bases between. For the CDR3, the DNA is TGTGCCAGCAGTGAAAGCCAAAAGGGGACCCAGTACTTC. Protein sequence: CASSESQKGTQYF.

The J gene is TRBJ2-7, the V gene TRBV21-1. TRBV21-1 is assigned pseudogene status. The CDR3 totals 15 residues. The CDR3 DNA reads as TGTGCCAGCAGCATGAGCTACTCGGGTGAAGGCGAGCAGTACTTC. Protein: CASSMSYSGEGEQYF.

This clonotype occurred many times. The chain has TRBV4-2 and TRBJ2-5; 8 nucleotides agree with TRBD2. CDR3 size: 16 residues. The junction had 6 bases not matched to a gene; V was cut back by 1 base and J by 2 bases. Per germline, CDR1 LGHNA and CDR2 YNFKEQ. CDR3 in amino acids: CASSQVSSGGQETQYF. The CDR3 nucleotides read TGTGCCAGCAGCCAAGTTTCCAGCGGGGGTCAAGAGACCCAGTACTTC.

DNA for the CDR3: TGTGCCAGCAGCGAATGGGGCAGGGCGAACACTGAAGCTTTCTTT. Residues: CASSEWGRANTEAFF. The chain has TRBV6-1 and TRBJ1-1; a weak D match, TRBD1 (5 bases). The CDR3 is 15 residues long. CDR1 is MNHNS and CDR2 is SASEGT in the germline V gene. With 6 bases removed from V and 1 base from J, the gap between germline ends came to 15 bases.